Listed below are T cell receptor beta chains from one sample, sequenced in a study of cytomegalovirus exposure and HLA in healthy donors. Clones were sequenced by immunoSEQ multiplex PCR, and TCRdb holds only the in-frame ones, with some missing. The table shows tens of thousands of clones, with around 60% occurring only once. The sample taken for sequencing was PBMCs. All receptors derive from a human donor in good health. The CDR3 runs from the conserved cysteine through the conserved F or W. Each record gives: J gene, clone size, CDR3 length, V gene, CDR3 protein. Some rows mark clone size as missing; the rest say once, few, many or name a class of expanded clone.

j_gene: TRBJ2-2
abundance: few
len: 14
v_gene: TRBV19
CDR3aa: CASSITGGSGELFF

j_gene: TRBJ1-5
abundance: -
len: 15
v_gene: TRBV6-1
CDR3aa: CATYTGGLINQPQHF

j_gene: TRBJ2-5
abundance: few
len: 16
v_gene: TRBV7-2
CDR3aa: CASSRHKGAGEETQYF

j_gene: TRBJ1-6
abundance: -
len: 13
v_gene: TRBV7-9
CDR3aa: CASSLAGNSPLHF

j_gene: TRBJ2-1
abundance: -
len: 14
v_gene: TRBV19
CDR3aa: CASSIQDSWNEQFF

j_gene: TRBJ2-5
abundance: -
len: 14
v_gene: TRBV7-2
CDR3aa: CASSLVGASETQYF

j_gene: TRBJ2-3
abundance: -
len: 16
v_gene: TRBV4-3
CDR3aa: CASSPHRDRVTDTQYF

j_gene: TRBJ1-1
abundance: few
len: 17
v_gene: TRBV5-1
CDR3aa: CASSSRRQGPFYTEAFF

j_gene: TRBJ2-3
abundance: -
len: 15
v_gene: TRBV5-1
CDR3aa: CASSLVGAMEDTQYF

j_gene: TRBJ1-1
abundance: few
len: 13
v_gene: TRBV5-4
CDR3aa: CASNDLGRTEAFF

j_gene: TRBJ2-1
abundance: -
len: 13
v_gene: TRBV5-1
CDR3aa: CASRNRDGYEQFF

j_gene: TRBJ2-5
abundance: -
len: 15
v_gene: TRBV19
CDR3aa: CASREAGTPKETQYF

j_gene: TRBJ1-1
abundance: -
len: 14
v_gene: TRBV6-1
CDR3aa: CATTYGQLNTEAFF

j_gene: TRBJ1-3
abundance: -
len: 13
v_gene: TRBV6-5
CDR3aa: CASSQRQRNTIYF

j_gene: TRBJ1-2
abundance: few
len: 14
v_gene: TRBV5-1
CDR3aa: CASSWDMTGDGYTF

j_gene: TRBJ2-7
abundance: -
len: 15
v_gene: TRBV7-2
CDR3aa: CASSLVGQQSYEQYF

j_gene: TRBJ1-5
abundance: few
len: 13
v_gene: TRBV28
CDR3aa: CASRPDSYQPQHF

j_gene: TRBJ1-1
abundance: -
len: 15
v_gene: TRBV7-9
CDR3aa: CASSFSGTGGTEAFF

j_gene: TRBJ2-2
abundance: -
len: 15
v_gene: TRBV19
CDR3aa: CASHASGGAAGELFF

j_gene: TRBJ1-4
abundance: -
len: 17
v_gene: TRBV19
CDR3aa: CASTEGAHFATNEKLFF

j_gene: TRBJ2-1
abundance: -
len: 16
v_gene: TRBV9
CDR3aa: CASSVAGGGAYNEQFF

j_gene: TRBJ2-1
abundance: few
len: 15
v_gene: TRBV7-9
CDR3aa: CASRMSGGASNEQFF

j_gene: TRBJ2-7
abundance: -
len: 14
v_gene: TRBV5-4
CDR3aa: CASSLSSGRYEQYF

j_gene: TRBJ1-4
abundance: -
len: 18
v_gene: TRBV4-3
CDR3aa: CASSQVRQGNPLNEKLFF

j_gene: TRBJ2-7
abundance: -
len: 15
v_gene: TRBV6-5
CDR3aa: CASSLTGGVPYEQYF

j_gene: TRBJ1-4
abundance: -
len: 15
v_gene: TRBV5-4
CDR3aa: CASSRTGDLNEKLFF

j_gene: TRBJ2-2
abundance: few
len: 15
v_gene: TRBV5-1
CDR3aa: CASSLGETNTGELFF

j_gene: TRBJ1-5
abundance: -
len: 14
v_gene: TRBV19
CDR3aa: CASRYSGGNQPQHF

j_gene: TRBJ2-4
abundance: -
len: 15
v_gene: TRBV7-9
CDR3aa: CASSPAGTGSFIQYF

j_gene: TRBJ1-4
abundance: -
len: 13
v_gene: TRBV2
CDR3aa: CAITGTANEKLFF

j_gene: TRBJ2-2
abundance: once
len: 15
v_gene: TRBV9
CDR3aa: CASSVDQLLTGELFF

j_gene: TRBJ1-2
abundance: -
len: 15
v_gene: TRBV2
CDR3aa: CASSGTGNGNYGYTF

j_gene: TRBJ2-7
abundance: -
len: 16
v_gene: TRBV5-1
CDR3aa: CASSLSPGFLSYEQYF

j_gene: TRBJ2-1
abundance: -
len: 15
v_gene: TRBV5-6
CDR3aa: CASSLVPGQGGEQFF

j_gene: TRBJ1-4
abundance: -
len: 15
v_gene: TRBV7-9
CDR3aa: CASSHGKGLGEKLFF

j_gene: TRBJ2-7
abundance: -
len: 15
v_gene: TRBV30
CDR3aa: CAWSTRQGLPYEQYF

j_gene: TRBJ2-1
abundance: few
len: 16
v_gene: TRBV10-3
CDR3aa: CAISTGTGEEYNEQFF

j_gene: TRBJ1-5
abundance: -
len: 15
v_gene: TRBV18
CDR3aa: CASSPPDRVNQPQHF

j_gene: TRBJ1-2
abundance: few
len: 14
v_gene: TRBV19
CDR3aa: CASSMGSRNYGYTF

j_gene: TRBJ1-6
abundance: -
len: 14
v_gene: TRBV5-8
CDR3aa: CASSLKGGDSPLHF

j_gene: TRBJ2-2
abundance: -
len: 13
v_gene: TRBV7-9
CDR3aa: CASSTGGTGELFF

j_gene: TRBJ1-5
abundance: -
len: 18
v_gene: TRBV10-1
CDR3aa: CASSESGQGARSNQPQHF